This passage covers 8 T cell receptor beta chains from one sample sequenced in a study of T cells after yellow fever vaccination (dated by TCRdb to between 2019 and 2020). The sample's treatment or condition, from its label and the paper: live attenuated yellow fever vaccine strain. Library prep was done by 5' RACE. Sequencing relied on an Illumina HiSeq 2500. In-frame beta chains were kept once TCRdb had trimmed the public reads at Q25 with fastp and called clones with MiXCR. Identical CDR3 protein sequences are pooled into one entry, listed with their most common genes and DNA. This sample holds 620,000 or so distinct CDR3 sequences; about 15% were observed only once. The biggest ten clones account for around 16% of the sample. The material was PBMCs, obtained around 5 days after the first yellow fever vaccination. All receptors come from a man between 18 and 29 years old who received the YFV17D yellow fever vaccine.

This clonotype was seen a few times. V is TRBV20-1 and J is TRBJ2-5; D might be TRBD1 or TRBD2, each matching 7 bases. The germline CDR1 and CDR2 sequences are DFQATT and SNEGSKA (reference sequence). CDR3 length equals 15 residues. V lost 2 bases to trimming and J lost 5 bases, with 18 bases between them. The CDR3 loop reads CSARSGLSGGETQYF. CDR3 sequence (DNA): TGCAGTGCTAGATCGGGACTATCAGGGGGGGAGACCCAGTACTTC.

The table lists this clonotype with a few counts. In nucleotides, the CDR3 is TGTGCCAGCTCACCAGATAAAGAGACCCAGTACTTC. This codes for CASSPDKETQYF. The V and J genes are TRBV18 and TRBJ2-5, with D hard to call. The CDR3 length is 12 residues. V was cut by 2 bases and J by 3 bases, with 4 bases left in between. Germline CDR1 reads KGHSH; CDR2 reads LQKENI.

The chain is built from TRBV18 and TRBJ2-6; no firm D call. Germline assignment: CDR1 KGHSH and CDR2 LQKENI. This CDR3 has 15 residues. The V and J ends lost 3 bases and 2 bases respectively, with 8 bases between them. The CDR3 DNA follows: TGTGCCAGCTCACCTAGTGTTGCTGGGGCCAACGTCCTGACTTTC. It encodes CASSPSVAGANVLTF.

This clonotype was seen a few times. This sequence joins TRBV6-2 or TRBV6-3 and TRBJ1-2, with TRBD1 as a possible D gene (5 bases). The CDR3 sequence is 15 residues long. Germline V lookup: CDR1 MNHEY, CDR2 SVGEGT. V shed 7 bases and J shed 4 bases, with 19 bases lying between them. CDR3 in amino acids: CASTGMDTATYGYTF. The CDR3 region has the DNA TGTGCCAGCACTGGTATGGACACCGCTACCTATGGCTACACCTTC.

The chain is built from TRBV5-1 and TRBJ1-4; D remains ambiguous. V lost 1 base and J lost 8, with 15 bases in between. The V gene's germline CDR1 is SGHRS and CDR2 YFSETQ. The CDR3 sequence is 15 residues long. The chain's CDR3 is CASSLSPVFDEKLFF. The DNA for the CDR3 is TGCGCCAGCAGCTTGAGTCCCGTCTTCGACGAAAAACTGTTTTTT. Full variable domain (rest looked up from reference TRBV5-1 and TRBJ1-4): KAGVTQTPRYLIKTRGQQVTLSCSPISGHRSVSWYQQTPGQGLQFLFEYFSETQRNKGNFPGRFSGRQFSNSRSEMNVSTLELGDSALYLCASSLSPVFDEKLFFGSGTQLSVL.

This clonotype was observed a few times. The CDR3 DNA sequence: TGCGCCAGCAGCTCGTTCGGTAGCCTGACCGGGGAGCTGTTTTTT. The encoded protein is CASSSFGSLTGELFF. The gene calls are TRBV5-1 and TRBJ2-2; D remains unclear. CDR1 SGHRS and CDR2 YFSETQ come from the germline V gene. The CDR3 is made up of 15 amino acids. The ends were cut back, 3 bases at V and 5 bases at J, with 14 bases in the middle.

The gene calls are TRBV14 and TRBJ2-1, with D possibly called TRBD1 or TRBD2 (5 bases each). The CDR3 is 13 residues long. Germline CDR1 and CDR2: SGHDN and FVKESK. V shed 1 base and J shed 9 bases, with 10 bases lying between them. CDR3 sequence (DNA): TGTGCCAGCAGCCAAGCCCGGGGCGGTGAGCAGTTCTTC. Its translation: CASSQARGGEQFF.

The DNA for the CDR3 is TGTGCCAGCAGCTCAACCGGGACAGGCTATGGCTACACCTTC. It specifies CASSSTGTGYGYTF. The V and J genes are TRBV7-2 and TRBJ1-2, with 8 bases lining up with TRBD1. Losses at the gene ends were 4 bases for V and 4 bases for J; bases not matched to a gene: 5. Germline CDR1 and CDR2: SGHTA and FQGNSA. CDR3 length: 14 residues.